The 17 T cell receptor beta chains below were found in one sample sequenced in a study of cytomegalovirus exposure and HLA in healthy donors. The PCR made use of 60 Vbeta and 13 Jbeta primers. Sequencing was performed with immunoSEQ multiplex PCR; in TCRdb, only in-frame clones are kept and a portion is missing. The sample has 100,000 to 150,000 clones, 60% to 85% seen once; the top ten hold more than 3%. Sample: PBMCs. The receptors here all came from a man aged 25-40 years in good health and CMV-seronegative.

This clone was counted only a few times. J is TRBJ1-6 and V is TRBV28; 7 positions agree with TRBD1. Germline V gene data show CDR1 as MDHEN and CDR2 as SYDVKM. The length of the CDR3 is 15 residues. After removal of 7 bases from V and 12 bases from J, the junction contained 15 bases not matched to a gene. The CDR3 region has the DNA TGTGCCAGCATTCCAGGGGCAAGGGGGCCCCGACCCCTCCACTTT. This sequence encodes CASIPGARGPRPLHF.

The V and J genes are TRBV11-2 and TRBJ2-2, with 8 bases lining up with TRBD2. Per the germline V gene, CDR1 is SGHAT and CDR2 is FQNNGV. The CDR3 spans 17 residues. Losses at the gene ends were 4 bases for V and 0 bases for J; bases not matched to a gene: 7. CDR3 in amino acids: CASSSFSGLANTGELFF. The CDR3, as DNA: TGTGCCAGCAGCTCTTTTTCGGGACTAGCGAACACCGGGGAGCTGTTTTTT.

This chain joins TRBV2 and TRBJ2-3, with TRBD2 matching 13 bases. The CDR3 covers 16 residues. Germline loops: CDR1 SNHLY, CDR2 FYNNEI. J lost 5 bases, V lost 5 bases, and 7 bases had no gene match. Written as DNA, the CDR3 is TGTGCCAGCAGTTTAACTAGCGGGAGGGCCTTAGATACGCAGTATTTT. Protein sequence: CASSLTSGRALDTQYF.

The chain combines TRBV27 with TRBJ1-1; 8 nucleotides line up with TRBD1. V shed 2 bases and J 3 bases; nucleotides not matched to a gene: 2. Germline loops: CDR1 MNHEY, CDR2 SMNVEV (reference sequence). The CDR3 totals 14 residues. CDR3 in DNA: TGTGCCAGCAGTTTACAGGGGGCGTACACTGAAGCTTTCTTT. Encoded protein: CASSLQGAYTEAFF.

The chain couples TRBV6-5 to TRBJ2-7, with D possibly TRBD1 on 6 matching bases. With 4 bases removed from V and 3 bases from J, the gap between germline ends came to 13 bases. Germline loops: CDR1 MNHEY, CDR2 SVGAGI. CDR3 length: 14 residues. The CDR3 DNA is TGTGCCAGCAGTTCACGGGACACCGACTACGAGCAGTACTTC. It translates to CASSSRDTDYEQYF.

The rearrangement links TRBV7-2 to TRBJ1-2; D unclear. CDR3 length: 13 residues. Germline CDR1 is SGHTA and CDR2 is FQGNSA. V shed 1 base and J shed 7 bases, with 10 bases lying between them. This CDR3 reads CASSLESLRGYTF. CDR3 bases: TGTGCCAGCAGCTTAGAATCTCTCCGTGGCTACACCTTC.

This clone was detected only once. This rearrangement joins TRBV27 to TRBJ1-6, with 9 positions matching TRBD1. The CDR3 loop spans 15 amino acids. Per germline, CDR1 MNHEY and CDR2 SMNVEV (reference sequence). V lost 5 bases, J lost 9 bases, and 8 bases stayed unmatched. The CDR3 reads CASSQEQGAGSPLHF. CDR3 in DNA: TGTGCCAGCAGTCAAGAACAGGGGGCGGGTTCACCCCTCCACTTT.

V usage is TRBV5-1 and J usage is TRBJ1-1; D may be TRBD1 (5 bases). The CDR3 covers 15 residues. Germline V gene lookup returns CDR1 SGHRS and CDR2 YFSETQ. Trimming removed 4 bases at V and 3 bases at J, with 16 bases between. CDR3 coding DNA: TGCGCCAGCAGCCAACGGGGGACGGGAGACACTGAAGCTTTCTTT. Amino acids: CASSQRGTGDTEAFF.

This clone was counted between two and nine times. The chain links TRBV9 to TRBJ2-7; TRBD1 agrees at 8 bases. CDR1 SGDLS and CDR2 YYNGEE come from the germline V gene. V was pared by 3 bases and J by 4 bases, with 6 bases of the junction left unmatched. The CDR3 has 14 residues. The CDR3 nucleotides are TGTGCCAGCAGCGAGGGACAGGTGTTTTACGAGCAGTACTTC. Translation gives CASSEGQVFYEQYF.

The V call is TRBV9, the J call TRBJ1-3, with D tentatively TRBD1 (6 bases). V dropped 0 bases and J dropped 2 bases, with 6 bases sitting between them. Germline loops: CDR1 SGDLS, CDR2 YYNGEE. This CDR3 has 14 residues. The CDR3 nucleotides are TGTGCCAGCAGCGTAGAGGGGGCTGGAAACACCATATATTTT. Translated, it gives CASSVEGAGNTIYF.

The CDR3 DNA follows: TGTGCCTGGAGGCTCACGGGAGGGGCCAACGTCCTGACTTTC. Protein sequence: CAWRLTGGANVLTF. The chain couples TRBV30 to TRBJ2-6, with a weak D call TRBD2 (5 bases). The CDR3 covers 14 residues. Trimming left V 3 bases short and J 4 bases short, with 10 bases between. Germline assignment: CDR1 GTSNPN and CDR2 SVGIG (reference sequence).

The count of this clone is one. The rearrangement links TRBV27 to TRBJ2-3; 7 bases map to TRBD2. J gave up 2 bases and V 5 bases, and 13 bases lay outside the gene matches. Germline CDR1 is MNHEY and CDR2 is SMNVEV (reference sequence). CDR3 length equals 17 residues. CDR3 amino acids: CASSPYMGRGDTDTQYF. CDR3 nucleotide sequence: TGTGCCAGCAGTCCATATATGGGTCGGGGGGACACAGATACGCAGTATTTT.

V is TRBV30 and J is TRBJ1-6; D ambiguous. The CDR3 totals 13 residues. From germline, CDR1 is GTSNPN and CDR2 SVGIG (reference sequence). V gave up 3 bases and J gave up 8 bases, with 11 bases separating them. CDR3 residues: CAWRPRKDSPLHF. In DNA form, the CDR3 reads TGTGCCTGGAGGCCCAGGAAGGATTCACCCCTCCACTTT.

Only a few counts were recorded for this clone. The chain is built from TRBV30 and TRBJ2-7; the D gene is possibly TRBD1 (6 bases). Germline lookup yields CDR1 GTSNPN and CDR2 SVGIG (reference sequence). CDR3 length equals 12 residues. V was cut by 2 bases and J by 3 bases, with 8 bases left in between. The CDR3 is CAWSRQVYEQYF. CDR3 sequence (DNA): TGTGCCTGGAGTAGACAGGTCTACGAGCAGTACTTC.

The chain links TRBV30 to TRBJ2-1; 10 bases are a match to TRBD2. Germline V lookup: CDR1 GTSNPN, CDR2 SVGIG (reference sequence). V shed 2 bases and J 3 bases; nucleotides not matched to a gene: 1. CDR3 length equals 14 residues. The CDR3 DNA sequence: TGTGCCTGGAGTCGGACTAGCGGCTACAATGAGCAGTTCTTC. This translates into CAWSRTSGYNEQFF.

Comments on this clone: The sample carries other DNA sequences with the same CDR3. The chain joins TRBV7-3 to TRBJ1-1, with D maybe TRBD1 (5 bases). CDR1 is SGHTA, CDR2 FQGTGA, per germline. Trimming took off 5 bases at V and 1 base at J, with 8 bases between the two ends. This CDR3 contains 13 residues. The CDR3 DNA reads TGTGCCAGCAGCCCAGGACAGAACACTGAAGCTTTCTTT. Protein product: CASSPGQNTEAFF.

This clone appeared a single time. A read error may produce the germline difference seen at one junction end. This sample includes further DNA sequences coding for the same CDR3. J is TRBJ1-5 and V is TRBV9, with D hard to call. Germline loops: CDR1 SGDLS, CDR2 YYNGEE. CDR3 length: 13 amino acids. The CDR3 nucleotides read TGTGCCAGCAGTGTAGGGAGCTCTCAGCCCCAGCATTTT. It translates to CASSVGSSQPQHF.